In this sample, the clone carrying this T cell receptor (beta chain) turned up once. The antigen remains undetermined. PCR primers comprised 60 Vbeta and 13 Jbeta primers. TCRdb keeps only in-frame clones here, not all; method: immunoSEQ multiplex PCR. The sample lists 110,000 or so clones, over 70% occurring once. The sample belongs to a study of cytomegalovirus exposure and HLA in healthy donors. Study-level information: There were around 100 million unique TCR beta sequences, drawn from about 200 million T cells, in an earlier analysis.

The CDR3 sequence is 18 residues long. Per the germline V gene, CDR1 is LGHNA and CDR2 is YSLEER. V was pared by 3 bases and J by 3 bases, with 6 bases of the junction left unmatched. Study conclusions and caveats: Fewer N-insertions (relative to the roughly 720-donor mean) were reportedly seen in an Asian-associated ancestry cluster in a later analysis. Analysis was performed later, and it showed HLA-associated TCR beta chains to be more clonally expanded than equally common others. Researchers counted around 180 TCR beta chains as cytomegalovirus-associated.

This TCR was recovered from a woman aged 40 to 49 in good health and CMV-seropositive. Sequencing used PBMCs. This chain joins TRBV4-3 and TRBJ2-1; 15 bases align to TRBD2. The CDR3 nucleotides are TGCGCCAGCAGCCAGAGGACTAGCGGGGGGGAGTACTACAATGAGCAGTTCTTC. Translating gives CASSQRTSGGEYYNEQFF.